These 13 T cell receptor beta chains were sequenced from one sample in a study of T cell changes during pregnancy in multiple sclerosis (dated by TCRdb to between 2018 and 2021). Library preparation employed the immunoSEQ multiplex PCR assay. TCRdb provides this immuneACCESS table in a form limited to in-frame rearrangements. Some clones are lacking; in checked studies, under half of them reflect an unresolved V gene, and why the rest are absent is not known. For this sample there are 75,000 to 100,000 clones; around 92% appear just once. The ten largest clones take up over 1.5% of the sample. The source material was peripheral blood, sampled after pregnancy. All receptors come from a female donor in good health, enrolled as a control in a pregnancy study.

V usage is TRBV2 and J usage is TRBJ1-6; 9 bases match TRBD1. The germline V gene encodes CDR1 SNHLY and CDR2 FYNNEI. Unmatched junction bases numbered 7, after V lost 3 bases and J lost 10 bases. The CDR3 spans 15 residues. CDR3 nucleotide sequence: TGTGCCAGCAGTGACCCGGGACAGGGAAACTCACCCCTCCACTTT. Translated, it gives CASSDPGQGNSPLHF.

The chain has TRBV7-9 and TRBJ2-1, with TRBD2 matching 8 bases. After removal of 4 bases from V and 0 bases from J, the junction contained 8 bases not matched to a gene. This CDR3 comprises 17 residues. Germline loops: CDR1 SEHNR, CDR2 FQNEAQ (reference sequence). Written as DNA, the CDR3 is TGTGCCAGCAGCTACCCAGCTCTAGCGGGCTCCTACAATGAGCAGTTCTTC. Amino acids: CASSYPALAGSYNEQFF.

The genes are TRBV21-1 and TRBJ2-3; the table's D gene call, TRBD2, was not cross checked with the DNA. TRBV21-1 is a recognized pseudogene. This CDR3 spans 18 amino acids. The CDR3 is CASSNPHERGACTDTQYF. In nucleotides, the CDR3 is TGTGCCAGCAGCAACCCCCACGAGCGGGGGGCCTGCACAGATACGCAGTATTTT.

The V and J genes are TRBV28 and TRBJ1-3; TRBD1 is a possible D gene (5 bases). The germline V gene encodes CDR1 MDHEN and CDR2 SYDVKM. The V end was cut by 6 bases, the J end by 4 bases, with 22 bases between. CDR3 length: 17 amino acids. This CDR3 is CASSQRGGEWKGNTIYF. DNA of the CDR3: TGTGCCAGCAGCCAGAGGGGCGGGGAATGGAAAGGAAACACCATATATTTT. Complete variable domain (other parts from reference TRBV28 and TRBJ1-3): DVKVTQSSRYLVKRTGEKVFLECVQDMDHENMFWYRQDPGLGLRLIYFSYDVKMKEKGDIPEGYSVSREKKERFSLILESASTNQTSMYLCASSQRGGEWKGNTIYFGEGSWLTVV.

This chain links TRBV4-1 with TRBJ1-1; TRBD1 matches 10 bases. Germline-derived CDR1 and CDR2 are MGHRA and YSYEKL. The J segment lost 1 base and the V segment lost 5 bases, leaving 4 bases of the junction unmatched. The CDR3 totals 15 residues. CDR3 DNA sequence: TGCGCCAGCAGCGCCCGGACAGGGGGGAACACTGAAGCTTTCTTT. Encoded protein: CASSARTGGNTEAFF.

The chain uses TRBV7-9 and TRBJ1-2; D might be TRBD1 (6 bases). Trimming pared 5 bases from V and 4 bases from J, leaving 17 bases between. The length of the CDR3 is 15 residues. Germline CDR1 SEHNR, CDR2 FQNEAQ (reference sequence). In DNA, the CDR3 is TGTGCCAGCAGCACCCACCCGGACAGCCTCTATGGCTACACCTTC. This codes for CASSTHPDSLYGYTF.

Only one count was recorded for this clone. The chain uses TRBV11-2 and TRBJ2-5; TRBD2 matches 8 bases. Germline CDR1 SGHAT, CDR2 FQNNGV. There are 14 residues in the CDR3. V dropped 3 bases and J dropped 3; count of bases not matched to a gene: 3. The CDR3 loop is CASSFGRGEETQYF. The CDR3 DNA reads TGTGCCAGCAGCTTTGGGCGGGGGGAAGAGACCCAGTACTTC.

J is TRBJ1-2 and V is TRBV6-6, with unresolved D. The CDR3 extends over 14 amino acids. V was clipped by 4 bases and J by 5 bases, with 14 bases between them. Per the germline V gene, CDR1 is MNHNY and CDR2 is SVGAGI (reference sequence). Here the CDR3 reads CASSSTGQAYGYTF. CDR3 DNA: TGTGCCAGCAGTTCCACTGGCCAGGCGTATGGCTACACCTTC.

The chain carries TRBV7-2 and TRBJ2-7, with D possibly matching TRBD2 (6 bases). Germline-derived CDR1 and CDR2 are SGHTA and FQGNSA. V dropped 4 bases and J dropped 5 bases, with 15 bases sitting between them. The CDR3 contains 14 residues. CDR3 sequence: CASSSRRGTHEQYF. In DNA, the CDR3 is TGTGCCAGCAGCTCCCGACGGGGGACCCACGAGCAGTACTTC.

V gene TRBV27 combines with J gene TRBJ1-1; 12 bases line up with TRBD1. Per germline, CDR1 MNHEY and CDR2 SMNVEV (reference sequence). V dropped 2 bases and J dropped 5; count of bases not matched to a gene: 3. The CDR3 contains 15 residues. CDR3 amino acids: CASSLRDRGRTEAFF. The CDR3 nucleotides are TGTGCCAGCAGTTTACGGGACAGGGGGCGGACTGAAGCTTTCTTT.

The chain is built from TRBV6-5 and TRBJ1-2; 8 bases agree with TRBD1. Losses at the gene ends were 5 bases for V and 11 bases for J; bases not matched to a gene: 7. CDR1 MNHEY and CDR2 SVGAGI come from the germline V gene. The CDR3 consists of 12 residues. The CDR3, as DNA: TGTGCCAGCAGTGTCCCGGGACAGGCATACACCTTC. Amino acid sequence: CASSVPGQAYTF.

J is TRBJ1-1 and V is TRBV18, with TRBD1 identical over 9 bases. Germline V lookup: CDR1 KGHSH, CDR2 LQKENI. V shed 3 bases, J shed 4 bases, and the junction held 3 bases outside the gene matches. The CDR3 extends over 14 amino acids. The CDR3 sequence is CASSPGQGSTEAFF. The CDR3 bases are TGTGCCAGCTCACCGGGACAGGGAAGCACTGAAGCTTTCTTT.

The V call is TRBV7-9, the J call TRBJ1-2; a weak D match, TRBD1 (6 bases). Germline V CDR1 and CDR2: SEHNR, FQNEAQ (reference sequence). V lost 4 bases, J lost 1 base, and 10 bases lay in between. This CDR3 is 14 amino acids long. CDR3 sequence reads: CASSSTGINYGYTF. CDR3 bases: TGTGCCAGCAGCTCCACAGGGATTAACTATGGCTACACCTTC.